One and the same sample provided the 8 T cell receptor beta chains below, sequenced in a study of T cell responses to AZD1222 COVID-19 vaccine. Here immunoSEQ multiplex PCR was the method, and the copy in TCRdb shows in-frame clones only, minus some. The table includes about 120,000 clones, approximately 93% detected once. The input for sequencing was peripheral blood, taken on day 0 of AZD1222 vaccination. The source of these receptors is an adult in good health.

The chain recombines TRBV10-1 with TRBJ2-1; perhaps TRBD2 as D (6 bases). This CDR3 comprises 16 residues. Trimming stripped 10 bases from V and 0 bases from J, with 19 bases between. Germline V gene lookup returns CDR1 WNHNN and CDR2 SYGVQD (reference sequence). CDR3 residues: CATSPSFGSSYNEQFF. The DNA for the CDR3 is TGCGCCACCAGCCCTTCTTTCGGGAGCTCCTACAATGAGCAGTTCTTC.

J is TRBJ2-2 and V is TRBV25-1; D remains ambiguous. From germline, CDR1 is MGHDK and CDR2 SYGVNS. V lost 2 bases to trimming and J lost 3 bases, with 7 bases between them. The CDR3 runs 14 residues. The CDR3 here is CASSEGGYTGELFF. CDR3 bases: TGTGCCAGCAGTGAAGGCGGATACACCGGGGAGCTGTTTTTT. The variable domain in full, completed from reference TRBV25-1 and TRBJ2-2, reads EADIYQTPRYLVIGTGKKITLECSQTMGHDKMYWYQQDPGMELHLIHYSYGVNSTEKGDLSSESTVSRIRTEHFPLTLESARPSHTSQYLCASSEGGYTGELFFGEGSRLTVL.

The gene calls are TRBV9 and TRBJ2-7, with 10 bases identical to TRBD2. The CDR3 loop spans 16 amino acids. V lost 4 bases, J lost 4 bases, and 11 bases stayed unmatched. Germline CDR1 reads SGDLS; CDR2 reads YYNGEE. The CDR3, as DNA: TGTGCCAGCAGCCCACCTATAGCGGGAGGTCGGTACGAGCAGTACTTC. Its translation is CASSPPIAGGRYEQYF. The full variable domain, rest sourced from reference TRBV9 and TRBJ2-7, is DSGVTQTPKHLITATGQRVTLRCSPRSGDLSVYWYQQSLDQGLQFLIQYYNGEERAKGNILERFSAQQFPDLHSELNLSSLELGDSALYFCASSPPIAGGRYEQYFGPGTRLTVT.

V usage is TRBV5-4 and J usage is TRBJ2-5; TRBD2 matches 8 bases. The germline CDR1 and CDR2 sequences are SGHNT and YYREEE (reference sequence). After removal of 2 bases from V and 1 base from J, the junction contained 7 bases not matched to a gene. This CDR3 comprises 16 residues. The CDR3 bases are TGTGCCAGCAGCTTCCAAGCGGGAGTGACCCAAGAGACCCAGTACTTC. Encoded protein: CASSFQAGVTQETQYF.

The chain has TRBV10-3 and TRBJ2-1; D call uncertain. Trimming took 0 bases from V and 4 from J, leaving 16 bases between them. CDR1 is ENHRY and CDR2 is SYGVKD in the germline V gene. The length of the CDR3 is 17 residues. The CDR3 bases are TGTGCCATCAGTGAGTCGGGAACCACCGCGAGGTACAATGAGCAGTTCTTC. This encodes CAISESGTTARYNEQFF.

The chain joins TRBV18 to TRBJ2-1, with 7 bases lining up with TRBD2. V trimming: 3 bases; J trimming: 0 bases; junction bases outside the gene matches: 2. Germline V gene data show CDR1 as KGHSH and CDR2 as LQKENI. The CDR3 length is 15 residues. DNA of the CDR3: TGTGCCAGCTCACCTCTAGCGGTCTCCTACAATGAGCAGTTCTTC. It specifies CASSPLAVSYNEQFF.

This clone occurred a few times. The chain combines TRBV5-1 with TRBJ1-4, with D perhaps TRBD1 (5 bases). V lost 0 bases to trimming and J lost 3 bases, with 12 bases between them. There are 16 residues in the CDR3. Germline V CDR1 and CDR2: SGHRS, YFSETQ. In DNA form, the CDR3 reads TGCGCCAGCAGCTTGGCTGGGGGGTCGGCTAATGAAAAACTGTTTTTT. Translating gives CASSLAGGSANEKLFF.

The chain couples TRBV30 to TRBJ2-5, with TRBD2 matching over 8 bases. The V segment lost 0 bases and the J segment 1 base; nucleotides outside the gene matches: 13. This CDR3 is built from 18 residues. Germline values: CDR1 GTSNPN, CDR2 SVGIG (reference sequence). The CDR3: CAWSVRIRGGRLQETQYF. The CDR3 bases are TGTGCCTGGAGTGTACGGATTAGGGGCGGGAGGCTCCAAGAGACCCAGTACTTC.